These T cell receptor beta chains were read from a single sample in a study of control samples from healthy donors and cancer patients. The repertoire was sequenced with immunoSEQ multiplex PCR; TCRdb's copy has only in-frame clones and lacks some. Seen in this sample are around 190,000 clones; the ten most common clones hold 2.2%. The material sequenced was blood. These receptors all stem from a woman in her 30s in good health. The CDR3 runs from the conserved cysteine through the conserved F or W. The order of the fields is J gene, V gene, D gene, CDR3 DNA, CDR3 protein. D genes are given only for firm matches.

>TRBJ2-7|TRBV28|TRBD1
TGTGCCAGCAGTGTCTACTCCGGGACAGTCGCCTTCTACGAGCAGTACTTC
CASSVYSGTVAFYEQYF
>TRBJ1-6|TRBV4-1|-
TGCGCCAGCAGCCAAACTCAGAGATTGTATAATTCACCCCTCCACTTT
CASSQTQRLYNSPLHF
>TRBJ1-2|TRBV10-2|TRBD1
TGCGCCAGCAGTGATCTGACAGGGGGAGGCTACACCTTC
CASSDLTGGGYTF
>TRBJ2-5|TRBV6-5|TRBD2
TGTGCCAGCACTAGGACTAGCGGGCAGACCCAGTACTTC
CASTRTSGQTQYF
>TRBJ1-6|TRBV6-5|-
TGTGCCAGCAGCCTTACCGTCCCGGATTCACCCCTCCACTTT
CASSLTVPDSPLHF
>TRBJ1-6|TRBV6-6|-
TGTGCCAGCAGTTACTCTATGGCATCACCCCTCCACTTT
CASSYSMASPLHF
>TRBJ2-3|TRBV7-3|TRBD2
TGTGCCAGCAGCTCTTATAGCGGGGGGGCCCCAGATACGCAGTATTTT
CASSSYSGGAPDTQYF
>TRBJ2-7|TRBV6-5|-
TGTGCCAGCAGTTACTACCAGGATAGGACCTACGAGCAGTACTTC
CASSYYQDRTYEQYF
>TRBJ1-1|TRBV7-9|TRBD1
TGTGCCAGCAGCTTACTGGGACAGGGGAATGCTTTCTTT
CASSLLGQGNAFF
>TRBJ2-7|TRBV4-1|-
TGCGCCAGCAGCCAGCAGACCGGGACGACCTACGAGCAGTACTTC
CASSQQTGTTYEQYF
>TRBJ2-5|TRBV5-1|-
TGCGCCAGCAGCCCCGGGGGAATCCAAGAGACCCAGTACTTC
CASSPGGIQETQYF
>TRBJ2-1|TRBV28|-
TGTGCCAGCAGTATAGGGCTTCATGCCAGATCCTACAATGAGCAGTTCTTC
CASSIGLHARSYNEQFF
>TRBJ2-2|TRBV12-5|TRBD2
TGTGCTAGTGCCAAGACTAGCGGGGGCTCGAACACCGGGGAGCTGTTTTTT
CASAKTSGGSNTGELFF
>TRBJ2-1|TRBV5-8|TRBD1
TGTGCCAGCAGCGAGGGGACAGGGTTCTACAATGAGCAGTTCTTC
CASSEGTGFYNEQFF
>TRBJ1-2|TRBV30|TRBD1
TGTGCCTGGAGCGCGGGGACAGGAGATTTGGGCTTATATGGCTACACCTTC
CAWSAGTGDLGLYGYTF
>TRBJ1-3|TRBV3-1/TRBV3-2|-
TGTGCCAGCAGCCAAGATCGGGTTTTCTCTGGAAACACCATATATTTT
CASSQDRVFSGNTIYF
>TRBJ2-1|TRBV5-1|TRBD2
TGCGCCACAGCTCCTAGCGGGGGCTACAATGAGCAGTTCTTC
CATAPSGGYNEQFF
>TRBJ1-2|TRBV28|-
TGTGCCAGCACCGGGGCCCGGAGGAGCTACACCTTC
CASTGARRSYTF
>TRBJ1-5|TRBV4-1|-
TGCGCCAGCAGCCAAGTACCAGGGGCTTATAGCAATCAGCCCCAGCATTTT
CASSQVPGAYSNQPQHF
>TRBJ1-5|TRBV2|-
TGTGCCAGCAGTGCTTGGAGCAATCAGCCCCAGCATTTT
CASSAWSNQPQHF
>TRBJ2-7|TRBV5-1|-
TGCGCCAGCAGCTTATCGGTCGGGCCAAGCGACGAGCAGTACTTC
CASSLSVGPSDEQYF
>TRBJ1-4|TRBV5-1|-
TGCGCCAGCAGAGAGAACGGATATAATGAAAAACTGTTTTTT
CASRENGYNEKLFF